The clone carrying this T cell receptor (beta chain) was recorded a few times. The target antigen is unknown. This sample stems from a study of cytomegalovirus exposure and HLA in healthy donors. Study at large: In a previous analysis, more than 90 million unique TCR beta sequences were found from about 190 million T cells. Points from the study as a whole: Several of the most significant clusters were apparently associated with common viral pathogens in a later analysis. According to an earlier analysis, most TCR beta V segments yielded productive rearrangements about 87% or about 30% of the time. It was confirmed in vitro that a few of the CMV-associated chains were specific for CMV antigens.

Both 60 Vbeta primers and 13 Jbeta primers went into the PCR. Produced via immunoSEQ multiplex PCR; TCRdb's table is partial and in-frame only. The sample consists of roughly 180,000 clones, about 69% of them appearing once. The sequencing sample was made of PBMCs. This clonotype was sampled from a male donor in good health and CMV-seronegative.

The CDR3 DNA sequence: TGTGCCAGTAGTAGGTGGACAGAGAACACTGAAGCTTTCTTT. Translating it yields CASSRWTENTEAFF. The chain joins TRBV19 to TRBJ1-1, with a possible D match to TRBD1 (6 bases). Looked up from germline, CDR1 is LNHDA and CDR2 is SQIVND (reference sequence). This CDR3 is built from 14 residues. The V and J ends lost 4 bases and 1 base respectively, with 10 bases between them.